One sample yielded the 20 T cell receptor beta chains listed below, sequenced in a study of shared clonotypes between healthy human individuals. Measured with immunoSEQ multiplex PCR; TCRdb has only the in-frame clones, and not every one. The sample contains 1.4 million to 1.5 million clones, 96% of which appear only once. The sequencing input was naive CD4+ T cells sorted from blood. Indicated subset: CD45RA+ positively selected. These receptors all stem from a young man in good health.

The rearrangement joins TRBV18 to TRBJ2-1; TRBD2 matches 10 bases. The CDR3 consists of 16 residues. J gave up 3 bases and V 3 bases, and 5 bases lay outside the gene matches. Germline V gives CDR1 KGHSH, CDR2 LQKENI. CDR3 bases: TGTGCCAGCTCACCCCTGGGACTAGCGCTCTACAATGAGCAGTTCTTC. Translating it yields CASSPLGLALYNEQFF.

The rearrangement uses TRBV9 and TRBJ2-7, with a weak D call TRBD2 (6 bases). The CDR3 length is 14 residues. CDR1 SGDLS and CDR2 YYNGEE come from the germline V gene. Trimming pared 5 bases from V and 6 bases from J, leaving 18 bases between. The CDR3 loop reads CASSLVQGRSEQYF. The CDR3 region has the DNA TGTGCCAGCAGTTTGGTACAAGGGAGGAGCGAGCAGTACTTC.

CDR3 DNA sequence: TGTGCCAGCAGTTTGGGGCGGGGTCCCCTTGGGGGCTACACCTTC. The encoded protein is CASSLGRGPLGGYTF. The chain carries TRBV27 and TRBJ1-2; possibly TRBD1 for D (5 bases). The CDR3 length is 15 residues. V was trimmed by 3 bases and J by 8 bases, leaving 19 bases between them. Germline values: CDR1 MNHEY, CDR2 SMNVEV (reference sequence).

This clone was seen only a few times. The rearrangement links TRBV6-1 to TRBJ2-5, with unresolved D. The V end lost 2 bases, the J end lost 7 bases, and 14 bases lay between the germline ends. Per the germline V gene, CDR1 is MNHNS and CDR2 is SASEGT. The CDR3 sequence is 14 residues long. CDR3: CASSERTLGGTQYF. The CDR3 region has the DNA TGTGCCAGCAGTGAACGGACCTTAGGTGGGACCCAGTACTTC.

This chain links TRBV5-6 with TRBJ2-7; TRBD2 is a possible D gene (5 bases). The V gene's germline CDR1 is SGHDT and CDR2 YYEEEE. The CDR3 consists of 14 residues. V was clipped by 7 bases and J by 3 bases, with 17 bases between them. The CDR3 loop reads CASRGFRSNYEQYF. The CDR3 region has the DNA TGTGCCAGCCGGGGTTTCAGGTCAAACTACGAGCAGTACTTC.

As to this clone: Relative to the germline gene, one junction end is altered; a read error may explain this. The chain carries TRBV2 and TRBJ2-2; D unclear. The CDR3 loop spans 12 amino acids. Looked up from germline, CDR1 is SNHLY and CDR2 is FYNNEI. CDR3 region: CASTRNAGELFF. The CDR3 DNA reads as TGTGCCAGCACCCGGAACGCCGGGGAGCTGTTTTTT.

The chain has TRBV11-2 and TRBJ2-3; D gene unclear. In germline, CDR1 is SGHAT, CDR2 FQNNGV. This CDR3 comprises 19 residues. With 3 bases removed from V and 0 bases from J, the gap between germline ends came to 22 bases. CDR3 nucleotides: TGTGCCAGCAGCTTCCCAACGGTCTCAGGCACACCTAGCACAGATACGCAGTATTTT. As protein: CASSFPTVSGTPSTDTQYF. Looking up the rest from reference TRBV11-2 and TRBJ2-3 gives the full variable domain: EAGVAQSPRYKIIEKRQSVAFWCNPISGHATLYWYQQILGQGPKLLIQFQNNGVVDDSQLPKDRFSAERLKGVDSTLKIQPAKLEDSAVYLCASSFPTVSGTPSTDTQYFGPGTRLTVL.

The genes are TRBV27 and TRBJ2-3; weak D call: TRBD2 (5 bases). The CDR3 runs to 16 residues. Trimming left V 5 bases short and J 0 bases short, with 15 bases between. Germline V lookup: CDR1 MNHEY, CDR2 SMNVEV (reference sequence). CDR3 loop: CASSRSGVISTDTQYF. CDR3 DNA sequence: TGTGCCAGCAGTCGCAGCGGAGTCATTAGCACAGATACGCAGTATTTT.

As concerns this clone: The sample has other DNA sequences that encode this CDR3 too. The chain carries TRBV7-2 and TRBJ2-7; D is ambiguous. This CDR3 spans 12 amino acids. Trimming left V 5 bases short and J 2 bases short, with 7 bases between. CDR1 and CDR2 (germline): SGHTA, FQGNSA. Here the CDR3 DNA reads TGTGCCAGCAGCCCTGGTACCTACGAGCAGTACTTC. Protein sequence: CASSPGTYEQYF.

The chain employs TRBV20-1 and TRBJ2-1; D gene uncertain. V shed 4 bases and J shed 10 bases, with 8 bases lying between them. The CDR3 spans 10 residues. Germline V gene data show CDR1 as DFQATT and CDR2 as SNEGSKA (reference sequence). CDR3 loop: CSATAVEQFF. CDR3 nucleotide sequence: TGCAGTGCTACCGCGGTAGAGCAGTTCTTC.

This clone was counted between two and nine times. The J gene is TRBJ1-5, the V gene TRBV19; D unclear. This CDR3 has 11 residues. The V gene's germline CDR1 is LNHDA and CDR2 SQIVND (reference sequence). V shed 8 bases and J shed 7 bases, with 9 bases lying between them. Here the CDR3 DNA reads TGTGCCAGTGGGGATCTACAGCCCCAGCATTTT. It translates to CASGDLQPQHF. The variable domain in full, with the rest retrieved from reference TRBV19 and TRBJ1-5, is DGGITQSPKYLFRKEGQNVTLSCEQNLNHDAMYWYRQDPGQGLRLIYYSQIVNDFQKGDIAEGYSVSREKKESFPLTVTSAQKNPTAFYLCASGDLQPQHFGDGTRLSIL.

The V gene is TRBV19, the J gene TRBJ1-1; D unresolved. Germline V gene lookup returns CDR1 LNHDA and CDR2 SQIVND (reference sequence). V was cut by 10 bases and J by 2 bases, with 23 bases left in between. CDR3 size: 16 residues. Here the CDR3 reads CATNGLGRAENTEAFF. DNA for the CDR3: TGTGCCACTAACGGCCTCGGTCGGGCAGAAAACACTGAAGCTTTCTTT.

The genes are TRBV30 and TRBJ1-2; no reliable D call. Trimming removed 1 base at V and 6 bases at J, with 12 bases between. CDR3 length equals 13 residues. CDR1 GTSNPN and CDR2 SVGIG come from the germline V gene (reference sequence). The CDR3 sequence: CAWSGTRWNGYTF. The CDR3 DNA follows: TGTGCCTGGAGTGGCACACGTTGGAATGGCTACACCTTC. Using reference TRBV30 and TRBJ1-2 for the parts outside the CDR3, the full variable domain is SQTIHQWPATLVQPVGSPLSLECTVEGTSNPNLYWYRQAAGRGLQLLFYSVGIGQISSEVPQNLSASRPQDRQFILSSKKLLLSDSGFYLCAWSGTRWNGYTFGSGTRLTVV.

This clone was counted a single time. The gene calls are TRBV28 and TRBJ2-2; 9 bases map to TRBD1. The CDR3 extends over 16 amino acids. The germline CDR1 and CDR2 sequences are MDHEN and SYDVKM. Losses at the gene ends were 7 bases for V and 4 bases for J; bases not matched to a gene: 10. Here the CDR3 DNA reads TGTGCCAGCAACCTCGGCGGGACAGGGATCACCGGGGAGCTGTTTTTT. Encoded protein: CASNLGGTGITGELFF.

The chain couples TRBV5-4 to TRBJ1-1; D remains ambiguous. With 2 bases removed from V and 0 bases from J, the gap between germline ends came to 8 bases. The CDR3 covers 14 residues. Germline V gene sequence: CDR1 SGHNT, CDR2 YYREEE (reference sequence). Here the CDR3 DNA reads TGTGCCAGCAGCTTAGAGAGCATGAACACTGAAGCTTTCTTT. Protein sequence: CASSLESMNTEAFF.

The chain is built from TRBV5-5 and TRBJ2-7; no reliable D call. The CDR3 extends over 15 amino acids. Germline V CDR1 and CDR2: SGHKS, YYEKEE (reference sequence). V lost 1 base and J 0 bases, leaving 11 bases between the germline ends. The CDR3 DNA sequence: TGTGCCAGCAGCTTGTTGCGCCAGATCTCCTACGAGCAGTACTTC. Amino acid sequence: CASSLLRQISYEQYF.

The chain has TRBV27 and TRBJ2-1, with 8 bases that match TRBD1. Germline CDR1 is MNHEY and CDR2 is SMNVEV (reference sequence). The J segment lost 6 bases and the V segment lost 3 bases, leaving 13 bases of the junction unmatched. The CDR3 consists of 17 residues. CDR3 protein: CASSFGIPLTGANEQFF. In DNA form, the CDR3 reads TGTGCCAGCAGTTTTGGGATCCCTCTGACAGGGGCCAATGAGCAGTTCTTC.

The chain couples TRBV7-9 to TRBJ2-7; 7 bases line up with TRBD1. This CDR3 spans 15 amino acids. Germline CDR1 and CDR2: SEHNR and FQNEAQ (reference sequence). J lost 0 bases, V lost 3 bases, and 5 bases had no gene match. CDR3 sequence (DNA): TGTGCCAGCAGCTTGGGACAGAAAAACTCCTACGAGCAGTACTTC. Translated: CASSLGQKNSYEQYF.

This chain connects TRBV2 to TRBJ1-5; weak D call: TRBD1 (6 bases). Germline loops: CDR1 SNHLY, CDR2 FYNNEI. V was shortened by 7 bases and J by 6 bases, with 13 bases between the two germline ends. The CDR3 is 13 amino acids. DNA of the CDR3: TGTGCCAGCAAACAACAGGGATCTCAGCCCCAGCATTTT. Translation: CASKQQGSQPQHF. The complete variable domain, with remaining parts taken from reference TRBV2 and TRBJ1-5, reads EPEVTQTPSHQVTQMGQEVILRCVPISNHLYFYWYRQILGQKVEFLVSFYNNEISEKSEIFDDQFSVERPDGSNFTLKIRSTKLEDSAMYFCASKQQGSQPQHFGDGTRLSIL.

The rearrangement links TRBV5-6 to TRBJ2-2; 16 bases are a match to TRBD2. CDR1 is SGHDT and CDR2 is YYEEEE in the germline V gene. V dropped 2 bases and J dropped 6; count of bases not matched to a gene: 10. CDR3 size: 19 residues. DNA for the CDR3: TGTGCCAGCAGCTTACCGGGACTAGCGGGAGGGCCTGGTGCCGGGGAGCTGTTTTTT. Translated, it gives CASSLPGLAGGPGAGELFF.